This T cell receptor (beta chain) stems from a study of T-cell reconstitution after alpha-beta-depleted transplantation in children. Findings of the study overall: Where some patients showed high TCRbeta diversity at day 60, it came from recipient T cells and thymic progenitors that had survived. Several hundred expanded graft clones reportedly gave rise to the alpha-beta T cells present about two months after transplant.

Trimming left V 3 bases short and J 1 base short, with 9 bases between. The CDR3 has 14 residues. Unique molecular identifiers were incorporated when the TCRbeta library was constructed. TCRdb analysed the PCR reads with MiXCR anew, one entry per CDR3 protein. The sample yields 450,000 to 700,000 distinct CDR3 sequences, 25% to 30% seen once. Concerning this clonotype: Its antigen is unknown.

Sequenced here: PBMCs, sampled before TCRalphabeta/CD19-depleted stem cell transplant. The chain links TRBV12-3 or TRBV12-4 to TRBJ1-1; no definite D call. This sequence originates from a boy in the first two years of life with Wiskott-Aldrich syndrome, due to receive a stem cell transplant. The CDR3 DNA follows: TGTGCCAGCAGTTTTAGCCATCAGAACACTGAAGCTTTCTTT. Translating it yields CASSFSHQNTEAFF.